Listed here is a single T cell receptor beta chain. What it binds is unknown. Per the germline V gene, CDR1 is MNHEY and CDR2 is SMNVEV (reference sequence). CDR3 length equals 15 residues. V lost 3 bases and J lost 2, with 12 bases in between. This specimen comes from a study of a mutant IDH1 vaccine in newly diagnosed glioma. At the level of the study: In weeks 1, 3, 5, 7, 11, 15, 19 and 23, patients were vaccinated. Vaccines began 4-6 weeks after radiotherapy alone, or with temozolomide cycles. Most patients had received both radiotherapy and temozolomide, the prior options being radiotherapy, temozolomide, or both.

Time point given: week 5, during vaccination. The vaccine gave 300 ug of a 20-mer mutant IDH1 peptide subcutaneously per dose. In every donor, the tumor was a new WHO grade 3 or 4 IDH1-mutant, ATRX-lost astrocytoma. Profiling relied on immunoSEQ multiplex PCR, and the TCRdb table lists in-frame clones only, not all of them. This table holds 60,000 or so clones, about 80% found once. Sample: PBMCs, taken from a glioma patient whose treatment included an IDH1 peptide vaccine. The receptor was derived from a woman aged 18 to 35 with glioma. Some clones in this sample may be carry-over from other donors' samples. The chain combines TRBV27 with TRBJ2-3; D is possibly TRBD2 (6 bases). Here the CDR3 DNA reads TGTGCCAGCAGTTTCCGGGAGTTAAACACAGATACGCAGTATTTT. Amino acid sequence: CASSFRELNTDTQYF.